This T cell receptor (beta chain) is from a study of blood T cell repertoires in COVID-19. TCRdb's copy holds only in-frame clones and misses some; the assay was immunoSEQ multiplex PCR. This table holds 120,000 to 150,000 clones, around 87% found once. V was trimmed by 7 bases and J by 4 bases, leaving 13 bases between them. The germline gives CDR1 SGHAT, CDR2 FQNNGV. The CDR3 contains 13 residues. This clonotype originated in a woman between 25 and 40 years old with acute COVID-19. The rearrangement links TRBV11-2 to TRBJ1-2; tentatively, D is TRBD1 (6 bases). Sequencing was done on a sample of PBMCs or T cells enriched from blood (not recorded which). In DNA form, the CDR3 reads TGTGCCAGCACCTCTGGGGGCCTCTATGGCTACACCTTC. Translated: CASTSGGLYGYTF.